The rows below give T cell receptor beta chains drawn from one sample of a study of siplizumab effects on memory and regulatory T cells. Libraries were prepared by immunoSEQ multiplex PCR; TCRdb keeps only in-frame clonotypes and omits some of them. The sample has about 120,000 clones; roughly 92% are singletons. The specimen sequenced was CD4+ T cells sorted from blood. All receptors derive from a human donor in good health. Both conserved end residues are part of each CDR3. D genes are given only for firm matches. Size values are once, few and many counts, or a class for expanded clones, and some rows have none.

abundance	d_gene	v_gene	j_gene	CDR3aa	CDR3nt
.	.	TRBV13	TRBJ2-7	CASSQTSGKGLTYYEQYF	TGTGCCAGCAGTCAAACGTCCGGGAAGGGGCTAACCTACTACGAGCAGTACTTC
.	TRBD1	TRBV5-6	TRBJ2-7	CASSLTGTVKYEQYF	TGTGCCAGCAGCCTCACTGGGACAGTAAAATACGAGCAGTACTTC
.	.	TRBV10-3	TRBJ1-1	CAISAAGTQWTEAFF	TGTGCCATCAGTGCAGCAGGGACCCAGTGGACTGAAGCTTTCTTT
.	.	TRBV5-6	TRBJ2-7	CASSLVVRQSLSYEQYF	TGTGCCAGCAGCTTGGTGGTTAGACAGTCTCTCTCCTACGAGCAGTACTTC
.	.	TRBV6-6	TRBJ1-5	CASTPRGQPQHF	TGTGCCAGCACCCCGAGGGGTCAGCCCCAGCATTTT
.	.	TRBV5-4	TRBJ2-1	CASSLTTGGDNEQFF	TGTGCCAGCAGCTTGACGACAGGCGGGGACAATGAGCAGTTCTTC
once	.	TRBV29-1	TRBJ2-7	CSVAGPYYEQYF	TGCAGCGTTGCAGGGCCCTACTACGAGCAGTACTTC
once	TRBD1	TRBV6-5	TRBJ1-1	CASRADRGLGTEAFF	TGTGCCAGCAGAGCAGACAGGGGGCTTGGCACTGAAGCTTTCTTT
.	.	TRBV7-9	TRBJ2-2	CASSLLSGGELFF	TGTGCCAGCAGCTTACTTTCCGGGGGGGAGCTGTTTTTT
.	.	TRBV10-3	TRBJ2-7	CAISRDSYEQYF	TGTGCCATCAGTAGGGACTCCTACGAGCAGTACTTC
once	.	TRBV7-2	TRBJ2-5	CASSYYLIGETQYF	TGTGCCAGCAGCTATTACTTAATTGGGGAGACCCAGTACTTC
.	.	TRBV18	TRBJ2-3	CASSPFGSFTDTQYF	TGTGCCAGCTCACCGTTCGGGAGCTTCACAGATACGCAGTATTTT
.	TRBD1	TRBV18	TRBJ2-7	CASSPRQGPVYEQYF	TGTGCCAGCTCACCTAGACAGGGTCCGGTCTACGAGCAGTACTTC
.	.	TRBV18	TRBJ1-1	CASSPPSTPDTEAFF	TGTGCCAGCTCACCCCCGTCGACTCCGGACACTGAAGCTTTCTTT
.	.	TRBV5-6	TRBJ1-2	CASSETRNYGYTF	TGTGCCAGCAGCGAGACACGTAACTATGGCTACACCTTC
.	.	TRBV7-2	TRBJ2-5	CASTPLTFQETQYF	TGTGCCAGCACCCCCCTAACTTTCCAAGAGACCCAGTACTTC
.	.	TRBV6-5	TRBJ1-1	CASRDQGFLNTEAFF	TGTGCCAGCAGGGATCAGGGGTTTTTGAACACTGAAGCTTTCTTT
.	.	TRBV2	TRBJ2-2	CASREASTGELFF	TGTGCCAGCAGGGAAGCGAGCACCGGGGAGCTGTTTTTT
.	.	TRBV5-1	TRBJ1-4	CASSPRQAASNEKLFF	TGCGCCAGCAGCCCACGACAGGCCGCTTCTAATGAAAAACTGTTTTTT
.	TRBD1	TRBV19	TRBJ1-2	CASSFGQGAYGYTF	TGTGCCAGTAGTTTCGGACAGGGGGCCTATGGCTACACCTTC
.	.	TRBV7-6	TRBJ1-1	CASVMGGGTEAFF	TGTGCCAGCGTAATGGGTGGAGGGACTGAAGCTTTCTTT
.	.	TRBV4-1	TRBJ2-7	CASSHHSYEQYF	TGCGCCAGCAGCCATCACAGCTACGAGCAGTACTTC
.	.	TRBV19	TRBJ1-2	CASSIETGGAYGYTF	TGTGCCAGTAGTATCGAGACAGGAGGGGCCTATGGCTACACCTTC
once	.	TRBV18	TRBJ1-1	CASSADSNTEAFF	TGTGCCAGCTCAGCGGACTCGAACACTGAAGCTTTCTTT
.	TRBD1	TRBV6-6	TRBJ2-7	CASSPRQGTGEQYF	TGTGCCAGCAGTCCCCGACAGGGGACAGGCGAGCAGTACTTC
.	.	TRBV6-1	TRBJ2-7	CASSPAEDKTYEQYF	TGTGCCAGCAGTCCTGCGGAGGACAAGACCTACGAGCAGTACTTC
.	TRBD1	TRBV6-5	TRBJ1-5	CASGDRVNQPQHF	TGTGCCAGCGGAGACAGGGTCAATCAGCCCCAGCATTTT
once	TRBD2	TRBV9	TRBJ2-5	CASSPPSGRARETQYF	TGTGCCAGCAGCCCTCCTAGCGGGAGGGCCAGGGAGACCCAGTACTTC
.	.	TRBV5-1	TRBJ2-7	CASSFREAPSYEQYF	TGCGCCAGCAGCTTCAGGGAAGCCCCCTCCTACGAGCAGTACTTC
once	.	TRBV7-6	TRBJ1-1	CASSYLTETEVSGAFF	TGTGCCAGCAGCTACCTAACTGAGACAGAAGTAAGTGGCGCTTTCTTT
.	.	TRBV5-1	TRBJ2-2	CASRRDPMVTGELFF	TGCGCCAGCAGGAGAGACCCGATGGTCACCGGGGAGCTGTTTTTT
.	TRBD2	TRBV4-2	TRBJ2-3	CASSQRFGGRVADTQYF	TGTGCCAGCAGCCAACGATTTGGCGGGAGGGTCGCAGATACGCAGTATTTT
once	.	TRBV6-1	TRBJ1-2	CASSWGVGYTF	TGTGCCAGCAGTTGGGGGGTGGGCTACACCTTC
.	.	TRBV5-1	TRBJ1-6	CASKGSPLNYNSPLHF	TGCGCCAGCAAGGGCAGCCCCCTTAACTATAATTCACCCCTCCACTTT
.	.	TRBV7-2	TRBJ1-2	CASSPQQGLSYTF	TGTGCCAGCAGTCCCCAACAGGGTCTCAGCTACACCTTC
.	.	TRBV6-1	TRBJ1-6	CASRQGGSPLHF	TGTGCCAGCAGGCAGGGAGGCTCACCCCTCCACTTT
.	TRBD1	TRBV6-5	TRBJ2-5	CASSYQGQGLVETQYF	TGTGCCAGCAGTTACCAGGGACAGGGGTTGGTAGAGACCCAGTACTTC
.	TRBD2	TRBV19	TRBJ2-1	CASSIVLAGDRRRTYNEQFF	TGTGCCAGTAGTATAGTCCTAGCGGGAGACCGGCGGCGCACCTACAATGAGCAGTTCTTC
.	TRBD2	TRBV30	TRBJ2-3	CAWKREGDTQYF	TGTGCCTGGAAAAGGGAGGGTGATACGCAGTATTTT
.	.	TRBV2	TRBJ2-5	CASSDRGQGETQYF	TGTGCCAGCAGTGATAGGGGCCAGGGGGAGACCCAGTACTTC
.	TRBD1	TRBV6-5	TRBJ2-5	CASRSQGAGQETQYF	TGTGCCAGCAGATCACAGGGGGCCGGACAAGAGACCCAGTACTTC
once	.	TRBV15	TRBJ1-5	CATSRDQVVNQPQHF	TGTGCCACCAGCAGAGATCAGGTGGTAAATCAGCCCCAGCATTTT
.	.	TRBV18	TRBJ1-1	CASSPSLNRESEAFF	TGTGCCAGCTCACCATCGTTGAACAGGGAGAGTGAAGCTTTCTTT
.	.	TRBV30	TRBJ1-4	CAWSEVGAEKLFF	TGTGCCTGGAGTGAGGTTGGGGCTGAAAAACTGTTTTTT
.	.	TRBV5-1	TRBJ2-3	CASSFRGGEDTQYF	TGCGCCAGCAGCTTTCGAGGGGGAGAGGATACGCAGTATTTT
once	TRBD1	TRBV15	TRBJ2-7	CATSRDPGQTYEQYF	TGTGCCACCAGCAGAGACCCGGGACAGACCTACGAGCAGTACTTC
.	.	TRBV7-3	TRBJ2-1	CASSSTGDNEQFF	TGTGCCAGCAGCTCGACTGGAGACAATGAGCAGTTCTTC
.	TRBD1	TRBV7-6	TRBJ1-1	CASSSRYRGTGTEAFF	TGTGCCAGCAGCTCCCGATACAGGGGGACGGGAACTGAAGCTTTCTTT
.	.	TRBV9	TRBJ1-4	CASSVGPATNEKLFF	TGTGCCAGCAGCGTAGGGCCAGCAACTAATGAAAAACTGTTTTTT
.	TRBD2	TRBV5-1	TRBJ2-1	CASSSGLAGAYNEQFF	TGCGCCAGCAGCTCGGGACTAGCGGGGGCCTACAATGAGCAGTTCTTC
.	.	TRBV18	TRBJ1-3	CASSPPGLSGNTIYF	TGTGCCAGCTCACCACCGGGGCTCTCTGGAAACACCATATATTTT
.	.	TRBV27	TRBJ2-5	CASQTKNRGTQYF	TGTGCCAGCCAGACGAAGAACCGCGGGACCCAGTACTTC
.	.	TRBV7-9	TRBJ2-2	CASSPEWVGGELFF	TGTGCCAGCAGCCCAGAATGGGTTGGCGGGGAGCTGTTTTTT
.	.	TRBV7-2	TRBJ2-3	CASSLWGSTDTQYF	TGTGCCAGCAGCCTTTGGGGGAGCACAGATACGCAGTATTTT
.	TRBD2	TRBV11-3	TRBJ2-1	CASSPSGESYNEQFF	TGTGCCAGCAGCCCAAGCGGGGAGTCCTACAATGAGCAGTTCTTC